The entry that follows covers one TCR beta chain sequence. Its cognate antigen has yet to be identified. Base qualities were left out, and no much larger clone turns up one base away. The data derive from a study of shared clonotypes between healthy human individuals (dated by TCRdb to about 2020). In the study overall: A few men and two women, aged 18 to 49 years, made up the cohort. Per donor, three plates each were used for CD4 naive and CD4 memory, two for CD8 naive, and one for CD8 memory. To estimate repertoire size and how much clonotypes are shared between individuals, the study performed deep sequencing of blood TCR repertoires from roughly five healthy adults. To increase sequencing depth and limit assay-specific biases, different laboratories used diverse techniques to prepare libraries and sequence TCR repertoires. Each donor's leukapheresis produced roughly between about 0.8 and 10 billion PBMCs. Findings and caveats that apply to the study as a whole: Only blood was sampled, and tissue TCR repertoires likely differ from those in blood. Incomplete sequencing was indicated by rarefaction of sorted-subset datasets, despite the large sequencing depth. Pairwise subsampling indicated that sequencing depth was expected to affect the degree of clonotype sharing among donors. Estimated clonotype richness was generally larger for naive than for memory subsets. The genetic and exposure-history diversity represented was limited by the small number of donors. Higher generation probabilities were observed for clonotypes shared by all four sorted-subset donors than for non-shared clonotypes. Sharing across four donors was observed for about 5% of naive CD4, less than 4% of naive CD8, over 2% of memory CD4, and over 0.3% of memory CD8 clonotypes.

TCR CDR3 regions were amplified from genomic DNA by multiplex PCR using the deep immunoSEQ assay. For each cell subset, the extracted genomic DNA was distributed evenly across all wells of several immunoSEQ 96-well plates, and each plate served as one replicate. For sorted subsets, roughly 200 ng of genomic DNA, equivalent to 25,000 to 35,000 T cell genomes, went into each replicate PCR. Purified libraries were measured with a Qubit 3.0 fluorometer, size-checked on a Bioanalyzer 2100, and measured again with the KAPA Library Quantification kit. A separate single-read 150-cycle Illumina NextSeq 550 flow cell was used to sequence each immunoSEQ 96-well plate. On the study's bioinformatics: Because the immunoSEQ output held only junctional sequences and lacked quality scores, the filtering could not match the filtering applied to full-length reads. Sequences were annotated with PyIR, a Python wrapper for IgBLAST v1.9, and V/J genes and CDR3 were assigned using IMGT germline references. Reads were removed for weak V/J assignments (E-value above 1e-6), missing CDR3, stop codons, out-of-frame junctions, or ambiguous translated residues. V3J clonotypes were defined by identical inferred V gene, J gene, and CDR3 amino acid sequence. To compute the percentage overlap between repertoires, the number of shared unique clonotypes was divided by the size of the smaller repertoire. Repertoire richness was assessed with RTK rarefaction, the Chao1 estimator, and Recon v2.1 estimates of unobserved clonotypes. For all TCRbeta clonotypes obtained by the gDNA method from four donors, generation probabilities were computed with OLGA. TCRdb provides this immuneACCESS table in a form limited to in-frame rearrangements. Some clones are lacking; in checked studies, under half of them reflect an unresolved V gene, and why the rest are absent is not known. V and J calls and clone size follow that table, whereas D and trimming were derived from the DNA. The table for this sample lists a few million clones; about 92% of them were counted only once. Around 0.4% of the sample is held by the ten biggest clonotypes.

Donors were healthy HIV-negative adults with no recently reported acute infections or vaccinations. All donors were Caucasian adults living in Nashville, Tennessee, USA. CD4+ T cells were enriched by magnetic negative selection, after which naive cells were positively selected on CD45RA and the negative fraction was taken as the memory subset. Blood was collected by leukapheresis, and PBMCs were isolated by Ficoll-Histopaque density gradient centrifugation and then cryopreserved in liquid nitrogen vapor phase. Analytical flow cytometry was used to check the purity and quantity of each magnetically sorted T cell population. From each sorted fraction, genomic DNA was isolated and quantified by UV absorbance on a Nanodrop 2000c. From a lookup of the germline V gene (reference sequence), CDR1 and CDR2 are SEHNR and FQNEAQ. Relative to germline, V is missing 5 bases and J is missing 6 bases, with 9 bases of the junction outside any gene match. Including cysteine and phenylalanine, the CDR3 has 14 amino acids. The kept DNA is CDR3 alone, 42 bases in frame from the first base.

The receptor was derived from a man in his late teens or twenties in good health. Some clones in this sample may be carry-over from other donors' samples. This chain joins TRBV7-9 to TRBJ1-1, with 7 middle bases fitting TRBD1. Sample: naive CD4+ T cells from PBMCs. The cell subset or site label on this specimen signifies: CD45RA+ positively selected. The CDR3 reads CASSHDTGEAEAFF. The nucleotides read TGTGCCAGCAGCCACGACACAGGGGAGGCTGAAGCTTTCTTT.